Listed below are T cell receptor beta chains from one sample, sequenced in a study of cytomegalovirus exposure and HLA in healthy donors. Sequencing was performed with immunoSEQ multiplex PCR; in TCRdb, only in-frame clones are kept and a portion is missing. Among approximately 150,000 clones, roughly 88% were seen once, and the ten largest hold more than 0.5%. The specimen was PBMCs. All receptors derive from a woman in her forties in good health and CMV-seronegative. CDR3s include the opening cysteine and the closing phenylalanine or tryptophan. Each record gives: CDR3 DNA, CDR3 protein, clone size, J gene, D gene, V gene. The D gene is left open where the match is weak. Where a row states a size, it is once, few, many or the class of an expanded clone; other rows omit it.

TGTGCCAGCAGCAGACCCAGGGGCAGGGGTTACGAGCAGTACTTC,CASSRPRGRGYEQYF,-,TRBJ2-7,-,TRBV28
TGCGCCAGCAGTACCGGGACAGCGAACTACGAGCAGTACTTC,CASSTGTANYEQYF,-,TRBJ2-7,TRBD1,TRBV10-1
TGTGCCAGCAGTCGGGTCTGGGTGGATCAGCCCCAGCATTTT,CASSRVWVDQPQHF,-,TRBJ1-5,-,TRBV6-1
TGTGCCAGCAGCCCCAGCCGGGACAGTCGAAAGACCCAGTACTTC,CASSPSRDSRKTQYF,-,TRBJ2-5,TRBD1,TRBV2
TGCGCCCCCAAGTCCGAGCAGTACTTC,CAPKSEQYF,-,TRBJ2-7,-,TRBV10-1
TGTGCCAGTAGGGCTAGCGGGAGCTACGAGCAGTACTTC,CASRASGSYEQYF,few,TRBJ2-7,TRBD2,TRBV19
TGTGCCAGCAGCCCCCCGGGCGACAGAAACACTGAAGCTTTCTTT,CASSPPGDRNTEAFF,-,TRBJ1-1,-,TRBV5-4
TGTGCCAGCAGGGGGAGGGACGGATCCGAGCAGTACTTC,CASRGRDGSEQYF,-,TRBJ2-7,TRBD2,TRBV6-5
TGTTCCAGCAGCTTAGCTCAGAGGACTGAAGCTTTCTTT,CSSSLAQRTEAFF,-,TRBJ1-1,-,TRBV7-9
TGTGCCAGCAGGCAGACAGGGGCAGGGCGAAATTCACCCCTCCACTTT,CASRQTGAGRNSPLHF,-,TRBJ1-6,TRBD1,TRBV25-1
TGTGCCACCAGCGGACGACAGTCCCCCGAGCAGTACTTC,CATSGRQSPEQYF,-,TRBJ2-7,-,TRBV15
TGTGCCAGCAGTTACTGGCTCCACAGGGTCGGGGAGACCCAGTACTTC,CASSYWLHRVGETQYF,-,TRBJ2-5,-,TRBV6-5
TGCGCCAGCAGCTTATTTTTCCCGAGCTCCTATAATTCACCCCTCCACTTT,CASSLFFPSSYNSPLHF,-,TRBJ1-6,-,TRBV5-1
TGTGCCAGCTCAAGGGACAGCTTCACAGATACGCAGTATTTT,CASSRDSFTDTQYF,-,TRBJ2-3,TRBD1,TRBV18
TGCGCCAGCAGCCCATTAGCGAGGAACTTTCCCAATGAGCAGTTCTTC,CASSPLARNFPNEQFF,-,TRBJ2-1,-,TRBV4-1
TGTGCCAGCAGCCTGTCTGGCGGCTACGAGCAGTACTTC,CASSLSGGYEQYF,-,TRBJ2-7,-,TRBV14
TGTGCCAGCAGACAGGCTCGAATCCTTAGCGGGGGATTCTACAATGAGCAGTTCTTC,CASRQARILSGGFYNEQFF,-,TRBJ2-1,TRBD2,TRBV2
TGCAGCGCCCCCCTCCAGGACAGGGGGGATGGCTACACCTTC,CSAPLQDRGDGYTF,-,TRBJ1-2,TRBD1,TRBV29-1
TGTGCCAGCAGTTTGATTTCGGGCGAGCAGTACTTC,CASSLISGEQYF,once,TRBJ2-7,-,TRBV28
TGTGCCAGCACCCAAGGGTGGGGCCCGCCCCAGCATTTT,CASTQGWGPPQHF,-,TRBJ1-5,-,TRBV28
TGCAGCGTTGACCCCCCGACAGGGGGAGATGGCTACACCTTC,CSVDPPTGGDGYTF,once,TRBJ1-2,TRBD1,TRBV29-1
TGCGCCAGCAGCCAAGATTCGGTGACAGCCTCTGGAAACACCATATATTTT,CASSQDSVTASGNTIYF,-,TRBJ1-3,-,TRBV4-1
TGTGCCAGCAGTTTATTTGCACCCCAGATCTCTGGAAACACCATATATTTT,CASSLFAPQISGNTIYF,-,TRBJ1-3,-,TRBV27
TGTGCCAGCAGCTTCGGTATACAGGGGACTGAGCAGTTCTTC,CASSFGIQGTEQFF,-,TRBJ2-1,TRBD1,TRBV7-2
TGTGCCAGCAGCCCTAGCGGGAGTAGGCTCGAGCAGTACTTC,CASSPSGSRLEQYF,-,TRBJ2-7,TRBD2,TRBV14
TGTTCCAGCAGCCCCCCGTCGGGTTACGAGCAGTACTTC,CSSSPPSGYEQYF,-,TRBJ2-7,-,TRBV7-9
TGTGCCAGCAGCCCCGATAGCGGGAGGGACGGCGAGCAGTACTTC,CASSPDSGRDGEQYF,-,TRBJ2-7,TRBD2,TRBV7-9
TGTGCCAGCAGTTTCCAGGGGCGGATTCAGACCCAGTACTTC,CASSFQGRIQTQYF,-,TRBJ2-5,-,TRBV2
TGTGCCAGCAGCTCGGACAGGGGCGAGCAGTACTTC,CASSSDRGEQYF,few,TRBJ2-7,TRBD1,TRBV7-2
TGTGCCTGGAGGCAAGCCGGGACAGAAAATGAAAAACTGTTTTTT,CAWRQAGTENEKLFF,-,TRBJ1-4,TRBD1,TRBV30
TGTGCCAGCAGCTTCGGCCAGGCCTACGAGCAGTACTTC,CASSFGQAYEQYF,-,TRBJ2-7,-,TRBV11-1
TGTGCCAGCAGTTTATCACAGCCCCCTAGCACAGATACGCAGTATTTT,CASSLSQPPSTDTQYF,-,TRBJ2-3,-,TRBV28
TGTGCCAGCAGCTTAGGGGCCGAGCAGTACTTC,CASSLGAEQYF,-,TRBJ2-7,-,TRBV7-3
TGTGCCAGCAGTCCTAGCGGGAGATACGAGCAGTACTTC,CASSPSGRYEQYF,-,TRBJ2-7,TRBD2,TRBV28
TGTGCCAGCAGCTTCCTACGGGGGGCTGGAAACACCATATATTTT,CASSFLRGAGNTIYF,-,TRBJ1-3,-,TRBV11-2
TGTGCCAGCAGTCCTAGCGGGACGGTGGAGACCCAGTACTTC,CASSPSGTVETQYF,-,TRBJ2-5,TRBD2,TRBV28
TGTGCCAGCAGCTTAAGCGGGAGGGCCAGCACAGATACGCAGTATTTT,CASSLSGRASTDTQYF,-,TRBJ2-3,TRBD2,TRBV7-2